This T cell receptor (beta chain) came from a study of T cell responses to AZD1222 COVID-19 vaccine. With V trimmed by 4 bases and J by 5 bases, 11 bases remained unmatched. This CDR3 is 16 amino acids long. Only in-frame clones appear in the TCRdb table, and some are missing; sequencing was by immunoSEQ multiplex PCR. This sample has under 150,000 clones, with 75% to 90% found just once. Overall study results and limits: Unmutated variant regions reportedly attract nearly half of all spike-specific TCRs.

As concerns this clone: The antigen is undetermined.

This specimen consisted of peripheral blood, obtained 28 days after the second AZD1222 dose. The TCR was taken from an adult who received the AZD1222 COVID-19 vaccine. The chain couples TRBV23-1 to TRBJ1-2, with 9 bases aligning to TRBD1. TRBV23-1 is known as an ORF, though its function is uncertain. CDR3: CASSPLRTGAPYGYTF. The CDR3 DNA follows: TGCGCCAGCAGTCCGTTACGGACAGGGGCGCCGTATGGCTACACCTTC.